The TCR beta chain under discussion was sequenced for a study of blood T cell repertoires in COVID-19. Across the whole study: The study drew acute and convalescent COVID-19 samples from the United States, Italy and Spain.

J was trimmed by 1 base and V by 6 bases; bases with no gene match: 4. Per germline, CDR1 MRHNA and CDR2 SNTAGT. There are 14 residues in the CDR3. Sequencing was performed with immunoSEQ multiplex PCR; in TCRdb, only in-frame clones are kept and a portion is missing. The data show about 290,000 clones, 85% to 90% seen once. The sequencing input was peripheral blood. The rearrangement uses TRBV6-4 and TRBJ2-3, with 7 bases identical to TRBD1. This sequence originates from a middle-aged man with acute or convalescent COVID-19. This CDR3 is CASRLTGGTDTQYF. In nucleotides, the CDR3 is TGTGCCAGCAGACTTACAGGGGGCACAGATACGCAGTATTTT.